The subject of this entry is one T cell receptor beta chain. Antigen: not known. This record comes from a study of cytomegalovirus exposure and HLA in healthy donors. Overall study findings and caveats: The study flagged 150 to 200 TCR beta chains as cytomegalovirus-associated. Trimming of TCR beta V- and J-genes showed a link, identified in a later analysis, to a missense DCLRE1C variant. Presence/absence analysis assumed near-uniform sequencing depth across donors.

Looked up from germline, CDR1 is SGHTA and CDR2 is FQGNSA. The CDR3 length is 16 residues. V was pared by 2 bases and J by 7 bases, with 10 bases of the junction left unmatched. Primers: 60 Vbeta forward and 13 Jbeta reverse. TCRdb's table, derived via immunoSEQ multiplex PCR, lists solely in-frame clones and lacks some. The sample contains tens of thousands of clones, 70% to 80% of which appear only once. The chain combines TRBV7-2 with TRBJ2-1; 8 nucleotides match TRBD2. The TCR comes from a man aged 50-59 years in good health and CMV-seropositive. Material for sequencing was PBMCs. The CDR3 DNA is TGTGCCAGCAGCTTAATGGGAGCGGGGGTTTCTAATGAGCAGTTCTTC. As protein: CASSLMGAGVSNEQFF.